The 32 T cell receptor beta chains below come from one sample, sequenced in a study of glioma-infiltrating T cells. Amplification of TCR alpha and beta CDR3 regions from RNA used iRepertoire nested multiplex PCR. TCRdb used MiXCR to reprocess the multiplex PCR reads, holding one entry per CDR3 protein. The sample lists under 200,000 distinct CDR3 sequences; 43% were seen once. The source material was glioma tissue, nonneoplastic brain tissue, or PBMCs (not recorded which). Every receptor here comes from a human donor with low-grade glioma or glioblastoma, undergoing nonglioma brain surgery, or in good health (not recorded which).

The chain combines TRBV19 with TRBJ2-7; D is possibly TRBD1 or TRBD2 (6 bases each). Germline V gene sequence: CDR1 LNHDA, CDR2 SQIVND (reference sequence). Deletions cut 4 bases from V and 3 bases from J, with 13 bases between. The CDR3 is made up of 14 amino acids. The CDR3 nucleotides read TGTGCCAGTAGTACGCAACAGGGACTCTACGAGCAGTACTTC. Translating it yields CASSTQQGLYEQYF. Using reference TRBV19 and TRBJ2-7 for the parts outside the CDR3, the full variable domain is DGGITQSPKYLFRKEGQNVTLSCEQNLNHDAMYWYRQDPGQGLRLIYYSQIVNDFQKGDIAEGYSVSREKKESFPLTVTSAQKNPTAFYLCASSTQQGLYEQYFGPGTRLTVT.

Ten or more counts support this clonotype. The V and J genes are TRBV6-1 and TRBJ2-7, with D possibly TRBD2 on 6 matching bases. The length of the CDR3 is 16 residues. The germline V gene encodes CDR1 MNHNS and CDR2 SASEGT. V dropped 7 bases and J dropped 2 bases, with 21 bases sitting between them. The CDR3: CASNPPEGLQPYEQYF. DNA of the CDR3: TGTGCCAGCAACCCTCCCGAGGGACTTCAGCCCTACGAGCAGTACTTC.

About this clonotype: Relative to the germline gene, one junction end is altered; a read error may explain this. The chain carries TRBV28 and TRBJ2-3, with 8 bases identical to TRBD1. CDR1 is MDHEN and CDR2 is SYDVKM in the germline V gene. This CDR3 comprises 15 residues. The CDR3 loop is CASSNGQGSKDTQYF. In DNA, the CDR3 is TGTGCCAGCAGCAATGGACAGGGTAGCAAAGATACGCAGTATTTT.

This clonotype has only a few counts. The chain couples TRBV11-2 to TRBJ2-3, with D maybe TRBD2 (5 bases). CDR3 length: 15 residues. V was clipped by 5 bases and J by 3 bases, with 15 bases between them. CDR1 is SGHAT and CDR2 is FQNNGV in the germline V gene. The CDR3 DNA reads as TGTGCCAGCAGCCCAGAGGGCGCTAGAACAGATACGCAGTATTTT. Translating gives CASSPEGARTDTQYF.

The gene calls are TRBV28 and TRBJ2-5, with 7 bases fitting TRBD1. The CDR3 is 15 amino acids. Germline lookup yields CDR1 MDHEN and CDR2 SYDVKM. The V segment lost 6 bases and the J segment 5 bases; nucleotides outside the gene matches: 12. The CDR3 nucleotides are TGTGCCAGCAGCCCCTCGACAGGGAAGGTCGAGACCCAGTACTTC. This codes for CASSPSTGKVETQYF.

This clonotype occurred a few times. The chain carries TRBV19 and TRBJ2-7; 8 bases agree with TRBD1. Trimming took 5 bases from V and 3 from J; bases not matched to a gene: 3. The CDR3 totals 13 residues. The germline V gene encodes CDR1 LNHDA and CDR2 SQIVND (reference sequence). CDR3 in amino acids: CASSHGQGYEQYF. The CDR3 DNA reads as TGTGCCAGTAGTCATGGACAGGGCTACGAGCAGTACTTC.

The V gene is TRBV9, the J gene TRBJ1-5; D unresolved. The germline V gene encodes CDR1 SGDLS and CDR2 YYNGEE. The CDR3 extends over 14 amino acids. With 0 bases removed from V and 5 bases from J, the gap between germline ends came to 9 bases. CDR3 in amino acids: CASSVASVDQPQHF. CDR3 bases: TGTGCCAGCAGCGTAGCTTCCGTGGATCAGCCCCAGCATTTT. The full variable domain, completed using reference TRBV9 and TRBJ1-5, is DSGVTQTPKHLITATGQRVTLRCSPRSGDLSVYWYQQSLDQGLQFLIQYYNGEERAKGNILERFSAQQFPDLHSELNLSSLELGDSALYFCASSVASVDQPQHFGDGTRLSIL.

The chain couples TRBV7-6 to TRBJ2-5; 8 bases are a match to TRBD1. CDR3 length: 18 amino acids. V lost 7 bases and J lost 5; bases outside the gene matches: 21. Germline CDR1 SGHVS, CDR2 FNYEAQ. CDR3 DNA: TGTGCCAGCACCATGCAAGCCGGGACAGGACTTCTGCATGAGACCCAGTACTTC. This codes for CASTMQAGTGLLHETQYF. The full variable domain, in which reference TRBV7-6 and TRBJ2-5 provide the parts outside the CDR3, is GAGVSQSPRYKVTKRGQDVALRCDPISGHVSLYWYRQALGQGPEFLTYFNYEAQQDKSGLPNDRFSAERPEGSISTLTIQRTEQRDSAMYRCASTMQAGTGLLHETQYFGPGTRLLVL.

This clonotype appeared many times. V gene TRBV20-1 combines with J gene TRBJ2-3; 10 bases agree with TRBD2. J gave up 1 base and V 6 bases, and 10 bases lay outside the gene matches. The CDR3 is 16 residues long. Germline CDR1 DFQATT, CDR2 SNEGSKA (reference sequence). The CDR3 sequence: CSASSGSPVGTDTQYF. The CDR3 region has the DNA TGCAGTGCGTCTAGCGGGAGCCCAGTAGGCACAGATACGCAGTATTTT.

This clonotype was recorded many times. The rearrangement links TRBV6-1 to TRBJ2-5; 7 bases are a match to TRBD1. Germline trimming cut 1 base from V and 5 bases from J; bases unmatched to any gene: 7. The CDR3 sequence is 15 residues long. Germline CDR1 MNHNS, CDR2 SASEGT. CDR3 in DNA: TGTGCCAGCAGTGAAGAGACGACAGGGTGGGAGACCCAGTACTTC. This gives the protein CASSEETTGWETQYF.

Notes on this clonotype: Since the CDR3 does not end with the conserved phenylalanine or tryptophan, this likely comes from a read error. The chain has TRBV4-1 and TRBJ2-3; D gene ambiguous. The V gene lost 0 bases and the J gene lost 5 bases, with 12 bases spanning the gap. The CDR3 extends over 15 amino acids. Germline CDR1 reads MGHRA; CDR2 reads YSYEKL. The CDR3 bases are TGCGCCAGCAGCCAAGACGGGTTTCGGGTAGATACGCAGTATTTA. It codes for CASSQDGFRVDTQYL.

This clonotype occurred once. The chain couples TRBV7-9 to TRBJ2-6, with 8 nucleotides matching TRBD1. Germline-derived CDR1 and CDR2 are SEHNR and FQNEAQ (reference sequence). This CDR3 region has 16 residues. V lost 6 bases to trimming and J lost 2 bases; unmatched junction nucleotides: 6. The CDR3 protein is CASSHNRGTGANVLTF. DNA of the CDR3: TGTGCCAGCAGTCACAACAGGGGGACTGGGGCCAACGTCCTGACTTTC.

The chain joins TRBV29-1 to TRBJ2-1; D is tentatively TRBD1 or TRBD2 (5 bases each). Germline loops: CDR1 SQVTM, CDR2 ANQGSEA. The CDR3 totals 12 residues. Trimming took 5 bases from V and 8 from J, leaving 13 bases between them. As DNA, the CDR3 is TGCAGCGTTCGGGCCGGGACCGATGAGCAGTTCTTC. Encoded protein: CSVRAGTDEQFF.

A few counts support this clonotype. This sequence joins TRBV4-2 and TRBJ2-7; 7 bases map to TRBD1. CDR1 and CDR2 from the germline V gene are LGHNA and YNFKEQ. The CDR3 is 14 amino acids. V gave up 5 bases and J gave up 3 bases; unmatched junction bases: 7. The CDR3 DNA reads as TGTGCCAGCAGCTTCGAGGGACAGAACTACGAGCAGTACTTC. This codes for CASSFEGQNYEQYF.

About this clonotype itself: Being one base from a much bigger clone, this may be a read error. V gene TRBV28 combines with J gene TRBJ2-3; possible D gene TRBD2, 6 bases. The germline V gene encodes CDR1 MDHEN and CDR2 SYDVKM. Deletions cut 5 bases from V and 2 bases from J, with 14 bases between. The CDR3 is 15 amino acids. The CDR3 loop reads CASSDSGFYTDTQYF. The CDR3 coding sequence is TGTGCCAGCAGTGATAGCGGATTTTACACAGATACGCAGTATTTT.

For this clonotype: This may come from a read error, since a much larger clone is one base off. The chain joins TRBV20-1 to TRBJ2-5; possible D gene TRBD1, 5 bases. The CDR3 sequence is 14 residues long. Germline CDR1 reads DFQATT; CDR2 reads SNEGSKA (reference sequence). The CDR3 loop is CSASEIQDQETKYF. In nucleotides, the CDR3 is TGCAGTGCTAGTGAGATACAGGACCAAGAGACCAAGTACTTC.

A remark on this clonotype: This may come from a read error, since a much larger clone is one base off. In DNA form, the CDR3 reads TGTGCCAGCAGCGTGACGGGAGGAGGGGAGACCCAGTACTTC. It specifies CASSVTGGGETQYF. This chain joins TRBV28 and TRBJ2-5; 7 bases map to TRBD2. The ends lost 6 bases at V and 5 bases at J; junction bases unmatched: 9. There are 14 residues in the CDR3. Germline loops: CDR1 MDHEN, CDR2 SYDVKM.

About this clonotype itself: Mismatch with germline at one junction end may stem from a read error. The V call is TRBV6-6, the J call TRBJ1-2; D ambiguous. The CDR3 is 15 residues long. Germline V CDR1 and CDR2: MNHNY, SVGAGI (reference sequence). Written as DNA, the CDR3 is TGTGCCAGTTCAACCGGAAACCACTCTAACTATGGTTACACCTTC. The encoded protein is CASSTGNHSNYGYTF.

Concerning this clonotype itself: This may come from a read error, since a much larger clone is one base off. The rearrangement uses TRBV19 and TRBJ2-7; D is perhaps TRBD2 (5 bases). Per the germline V gene, CDR1 is LNHDA and CDR2 is SQIVND (reference sequence). This CDR3 spans 13 amino acids. Between the trimmed V and J ends, which lost 9 bases and 1 base, there was a span of 13 bases. CDR3 region: CASHTSASYEQYF. CDR3 bases: TGTGCCAGCCATACTAGTGCGTCCTACGAGCAGTACTTC.

Concerning this clonotype: The junction departs from the called germline gene at one end, perhaps through a read error. The V call is TRBV12-3 or TRBV12-4, the J call TRBJ2-3; 12 bases align to TRBD2. This CDR3 comprises 17 residues. Written as DNA, the CDR3 is TGTGCCTGCAGTTCTAGCGGGAGGGCCTTGGGAACAGATACGCAGTATTTT. This codes for CACSSSGRALGTDTQYF.

Of note for this clonotype: A much bigger clone sits one base away, suggesting this may be a read error. The chain combines TRBV3-1 with TRBJ2-1; D is unresolved. Germline CDR1 reads LGHDT; CDR2 reads YNNKEL (reference sequence). The CDR3 sequence is 15 residues long. CDR3 DNA: TGTGCCAGCAGGCAAGAGGTAGTGGCCTACAATGAGCAGTTCTTC. Translating it yields CASRQEVVAYNEQFF.

CDR3 protein: CSARTPSGGGTDTQYF. The CDR3 nucleotides read TGCAGTGCTAGGACTCCGAGCGGGGGGGGTACAGATACGCAGTATTTT. This sequence joins TRBV20-1 and TRBJ2-3; 10 nucleotides match TRBD2. With 3 bases clipped from V and 3 bases from J, the junction kept 9 bases outside the gene matches. This CDR3 has 16 residues. Germline values: CDR1 DFQATT, CDR2 SNEGSKA (reference sequence).

Points on this clonotype: The junction differs from germline at one of its ends, possibly a read error. The chain uses TRBV6-6 and TRBJ2-7; 8 nucleotides line up with TRBD1. The CDR3 sequence is 17 residues long. Germline V gives CDR1 MNHNY, CDR2 SVGAGI (reference sequence). CDR3 in amino acids: CASSYQPRAGGQNEKFF. The DNA for the CDR3 is TGTGCCAGCAGTTACCAGCCAAGGGCAGGGGGCCAGAATGAGAAGTTCTTC.

About this clonotype itself: A read error may be the cause here, since a much bigger clone is one base away. J is TRBJ2-3 and V is TRBV5-1; D is undetermined. The CDR3 extends over 15 amino acids. Trimming removed 2 bases from V and 0 bases from J, with 10 bases in between. In germline, CDR1 is SGHRS, CDR2 YFSETQ. CDR3: CASSFGSGSTDTQYF. The CDR3 DNA follows: TGCGCCAGCAGCTTTGGATCGGGTAGCACAGATACGCAGTATTTT.

The V and J genes are TRBV6-6 and TRBJ2-3, with a weak D call TRBD2 (6 bases). V was clipped by 5 bases and J by 5 bases, with 14 bases between them. Germline CDR1 MNHNY, CDR2 SVGAGI (reference sequence). The CDR3 is 14 residues long. CDR3 loop: CASSGGAREDTQYF. The CDR3 region has the DNA TGTGCCAGCAGTGGAGGGGCGCGGGAAGATACGCAGTATTTT.

In its sample, this clonotype was seen once. This may be a read error, as it is one base from a much larger clone. The gene calls are TRBV20-1 and TRBJ2-4; the D gene is possibly TRBD2 (6 bases). Germline lookup yields CDR1 DFQATT and CDR2 SNEGSKA (reference sequence). Trimming removed 8 bases at V and 0 bases at J, with 17 bases between. The length of the CDR3 is 15 residues. The CDR3 sequence: CSTARSGLAKNIQYF. In nucleotides, the CDR3 is TGCAGTACTGCCAGGAGCGGGCTAGCCAAAAACATTCAGTACTTC.

The rearrangement joins TRBV7-2 to TRBJ2-1, with D maybe TRBD2 (5 bases). Germline V CDR1 and CDR2: SGHTA, FQGNSA. Trimming took off 6 bases at V and 5 bases at J, with 14 bases between the two ends. The CDR3 spans 14 residues. CDR3 in DNA: TGTGCCAGCAGGTTAACGGACGGGGACAATGAGCAGTTCTTC. This sequence encodes CASRLTDGDNEQFF.

A remark on this clonotype: The junction departs from the called germline gene at one end, perhaps through a read error. This rearrangement joins TRBV20-1 to TRBJ2-1, with unresolved D. CDR3 size: 11 residues. Per germline, CDR1 DFQATT and CDR2 SNEGSKA (reference sequence). Here the CDR3 reads CSARISNERFF. The CDR3, as DNA: TGCAGTGCCAGAATAAGTAATGAGCGGTTCTTC.

A word on this clonotype: This could be a read error, since a much larger clone is one nucleotide away. V is TRBV9 and J is TRBJ2-5; no firm D call. The J call may be in error: the DNA end matches TRBJ2-3 better. Germline lookup yields CDR1 SGDLS and CDR2 YYNGEE. This CDR3 is 11 amino acids long. CDR3 nucleotide sequence: TGTGCCAGCAGCGTAGGTGATGCGCAGTATTTT. Its translation: CASSVGDAQYF.

Comment on this clonotype: A much bigger clone sits one base away, suggesting this may be a read error. The rearrangement joins TRBV4-1 to TRBJ1-2, with D perhaps matching TRBD1 (5 bases). CDR3 length: 15 amino acids. CDR1 is MGHRA and CDR2 is YSYEKL in the germline V gene. V lost 4 bases and J lost 5, with 17 bases in between. CDR3 amino acids: CASSLTIGGWYGYTF. The CDR3 nucleotides are TGCGCCAGCAGCCTCACGATTGGGGGTTGGTATGGCTACACCTTC.

This clonotype was counted at least ten times. The V and J genes are TRBV6-1 and TRBJ2-5; TRBD2 aligns across 12 bases. This CDR3 spans 15 amino acids. V shed 6 bases, J shed 4 bases, and the junction held 6 bases outside the gene matches. Germline V gene data show CDR1 as MNHNS and CDR2 as SASEGT. CDR3 coding DNA: TGTGCCAGCAGCGTACCGACTAGCGGGAGAGAGACCCAGTACTTC. This gives the protein CASSVPTSGRETQYF.

J is TRBJ1-5 and V is TRBV6-1; D call uncertain. The CDR3 consists of 14 residues. Germline V lookup: CDR1 MNHNS, CDR2 SASEGT. Between the trimmed V and J ends, which lost 4 bases and 7 bases, there was a span of 14 bases. The CDR3 region has the DNA TGTGCCAGCAGTGGCAAAAGGGTATCCCAGCCCCAGCATTTT. Its translation is CASSGKRVSQPQHF.